What follows are 2 T cell receptor beta chains derived from one specimen sequenced in a study of blood T cell repertoires in COVID-19. TCRdb keeps only in-frame clones here, not all; method: immunoSEQ multiplex PCR. The sample yields 150,000 to 200,000 clones, about 87% seen once. Sequencing input: peripheral blood. The receptors shown here come from a woman in her thirties with acute or convalescent COVID-19.

A single count supports this clone. This chain connects TRBV9 to TRBJ1-1, with D possibly TRBD1 on 5 matching bases. V was pared by 0 bases and J by 1 base, with 22 bases between. CDR1 and CDR2 from the germline V gene are SGDLS and YYNGEE. CDR3 length: 19 residues. The DNA for the CDR3 is TGTGCCAGCAGCGTAGTTGCAGATCCCCCGGGACTGTCGAACACTGAAGCTTTCTTT. Translating gives CASSVVADPPGLSNTEAFF.

The rearrangement uses TRBV28 and TRBJ2-7; possible D gene TRBD2, 5 bases. This CDR3 is 13 amino acids long. Trimming pared 8 bases from V and 0 bases from J, leaving 11 bases between. Germline V CDR1 and CDR2: MDHEN, SYDVKM. The CDR3 region has the DNA TGTGCCAGCCTGGAGGATAGCTCCTACGAGCAGTACTTC. Translation: CASLEDSSYEQYF.